This T cell receptor (beta chain) was sequenced in a study of blood T cell repertoires in COVID-19. Study in general: Spain, Italy and the United States supplied samples that represented acute and convalescent COVID-19. Sample material is recorded as cDNA or gDNA derived from T cells, B-cell-depleted T cells, or PBMCs.

On this clone itself: A junction boundary mismatches the germline segment, possibly from a read error.

Germline values: CDR1 SNHLY, CDR2 FYNNEI. The CDR3 runs to 14 residues. How the authors handled the data: Counts of nucleated cells, estimated from reference gene primer amplification, were obtained. Assay: immunoSEQ multiplex PCR; the TCRdb copy retains only in-frame clones and omits some. V and J calls plus clone size are reproduced from that table; the DNA served to infer D and trimming. This table holds more than 250,000 clones, roughly 87% found once. The V and J genes are TRBV2 and TRBJ2-7; TRBD2 agrees at 7 bases. The material sequenced was peripheral blood. The receptor was derived from a middle-aged man with active or convalescent COVID-19. CDR3: CASSGGGRSTKGDF. The DNA for the CDR3 is TGTGCCAGCAGTGGCGGGGGAAGGTCTACAAAAGGGGACTTC.